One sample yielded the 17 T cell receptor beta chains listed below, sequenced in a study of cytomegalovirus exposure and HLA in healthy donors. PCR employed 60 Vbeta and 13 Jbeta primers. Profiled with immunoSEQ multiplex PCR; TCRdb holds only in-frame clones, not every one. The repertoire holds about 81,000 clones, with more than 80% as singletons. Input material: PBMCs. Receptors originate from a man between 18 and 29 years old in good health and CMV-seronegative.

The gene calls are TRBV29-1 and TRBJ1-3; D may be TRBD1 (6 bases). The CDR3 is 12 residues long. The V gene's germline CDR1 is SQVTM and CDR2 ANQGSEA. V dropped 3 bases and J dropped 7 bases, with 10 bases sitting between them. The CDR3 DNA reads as TGCAGCGTTGAGCAGGGGTCGAACACCATATATTTT. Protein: CSVEQGSNTIYF. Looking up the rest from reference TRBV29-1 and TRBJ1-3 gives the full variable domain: SAVISQKPSRDICQRGTSLTIQCQVDSQVTMMFWYRQQPGQSLTLIATANQGSEATYESGFVIDKFPISRPNLTFSTLTVSNMSPEDSSIYLCSVEQGSNTIYFGEGSWLTVV.

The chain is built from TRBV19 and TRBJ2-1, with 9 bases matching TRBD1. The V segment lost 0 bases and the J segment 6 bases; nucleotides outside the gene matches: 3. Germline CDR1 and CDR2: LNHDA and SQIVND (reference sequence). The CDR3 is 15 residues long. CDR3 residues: CASSIDGDRVNEQFF. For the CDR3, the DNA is TGTGCCAGTAGTATAGACGGGGACAGGGTCAATGAGCAGTTCTTC. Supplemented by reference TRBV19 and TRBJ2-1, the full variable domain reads DGGITQSPKYLFRKEGQNVTLSCEQNLNHDAMYWYRQDPGQGLRLIYYSQIVNDFQKGDIAEGYSVSREKKESFPLTVTSAQKNPTAFYLCASSIDGDRVNEQFFGPGTRLTVL.

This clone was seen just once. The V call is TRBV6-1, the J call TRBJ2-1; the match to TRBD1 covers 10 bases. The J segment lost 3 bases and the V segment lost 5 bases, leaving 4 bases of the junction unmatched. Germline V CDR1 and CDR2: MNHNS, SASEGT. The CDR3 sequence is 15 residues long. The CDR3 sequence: CASSRRTGGYNEQFF. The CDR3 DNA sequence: TGTGCCAGCAGTCGTCGGACAGGGGGCTACAATGAGCAGTTCTTC.

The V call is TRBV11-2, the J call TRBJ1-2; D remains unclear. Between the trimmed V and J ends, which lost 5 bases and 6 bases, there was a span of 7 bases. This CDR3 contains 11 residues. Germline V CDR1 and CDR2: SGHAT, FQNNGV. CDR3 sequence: CASSHRDGYTF. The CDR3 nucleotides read TGTGCCAGCAGCCATCGCGATGGCTACACCTTC.

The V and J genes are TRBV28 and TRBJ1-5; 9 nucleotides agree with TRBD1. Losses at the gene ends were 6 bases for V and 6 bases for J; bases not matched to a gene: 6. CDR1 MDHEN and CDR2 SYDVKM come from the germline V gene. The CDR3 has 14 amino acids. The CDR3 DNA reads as TGTGCCAGCAGCTACGGGACAGGGCTTCAGCCCCAGCATTTT. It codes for CASSYGTGLQPQHF.

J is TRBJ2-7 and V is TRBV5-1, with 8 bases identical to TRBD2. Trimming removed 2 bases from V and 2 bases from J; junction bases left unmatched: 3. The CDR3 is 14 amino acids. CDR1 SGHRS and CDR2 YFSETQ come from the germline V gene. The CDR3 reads CASSFEAGAYEQYF. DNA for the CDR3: TGCGCCAGCAGCTTTGAAGCGGGGGCCTACGAGCAGTACTTC.

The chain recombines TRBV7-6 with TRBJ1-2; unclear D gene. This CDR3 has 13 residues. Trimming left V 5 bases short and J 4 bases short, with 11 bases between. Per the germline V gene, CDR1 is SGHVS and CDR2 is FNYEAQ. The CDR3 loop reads CASSPGGGYGYTF. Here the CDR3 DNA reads TGTGCCAGCAGCCCCGGTGGCGGCTATGGCTACACCTTC.

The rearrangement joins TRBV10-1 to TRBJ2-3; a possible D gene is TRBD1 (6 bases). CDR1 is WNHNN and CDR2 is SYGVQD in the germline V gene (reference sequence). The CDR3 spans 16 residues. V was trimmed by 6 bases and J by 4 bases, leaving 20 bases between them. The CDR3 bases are TGCGCCAGCAGCCGACGTATACAGGGTAGGGCAGATACGCAGTATTTT. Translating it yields CASSRRIQGRADTQYF.

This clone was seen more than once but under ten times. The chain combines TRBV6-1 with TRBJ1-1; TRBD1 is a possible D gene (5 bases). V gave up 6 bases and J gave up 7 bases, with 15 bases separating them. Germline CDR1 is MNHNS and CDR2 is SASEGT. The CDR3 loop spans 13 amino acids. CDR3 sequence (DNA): TGTGCCAGCAGCACGGGGGACCTGGGTGAAGCTTTCTTT. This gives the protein CASSTGDLGEAFF.

The CDR3 coding sequence is TGTGCCAGCAGCCCCCGGGACAGGCTTTACGAGCAGTACTTC. It yields the protein CASSPRDRLYEQYF. The rearrangement joins TRBV7-9 to TRBJ2-7; 8 nucleotides agree with TRBD1. This CDR3 contains 14 residues. Germline CDR1 reads SEHNR; CDR2 reads FQNEAQ (reference sequence). V dropped 5 bases and J dropped 4; count of bases not matched to a gene: 7.

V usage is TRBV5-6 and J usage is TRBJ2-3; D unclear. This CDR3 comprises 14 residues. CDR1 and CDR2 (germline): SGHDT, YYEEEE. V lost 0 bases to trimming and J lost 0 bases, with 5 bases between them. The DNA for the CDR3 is TGTGCCAGCAGCTTGGGCAGAAGCACAGATACGCAGTATTTT. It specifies CASSLGRSTDTQYF.

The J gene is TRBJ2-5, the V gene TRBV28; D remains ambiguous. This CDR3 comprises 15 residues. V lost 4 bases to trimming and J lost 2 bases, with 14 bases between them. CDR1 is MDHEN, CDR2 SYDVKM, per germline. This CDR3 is CASSSVMTTQETQYF. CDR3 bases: TGTGCCAGCAGTTCTGTTATGACAACACAAGAGACCCAGTACTTC.

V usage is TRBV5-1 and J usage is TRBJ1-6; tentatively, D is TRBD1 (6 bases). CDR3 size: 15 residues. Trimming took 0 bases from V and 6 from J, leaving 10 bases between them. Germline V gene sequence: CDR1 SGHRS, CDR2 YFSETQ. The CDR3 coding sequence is TGCGCCAGCAGCTTGGACAGGGTTCGTAATTCACCCCTCCACTTT. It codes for CASSLDRVRNSPLHF.

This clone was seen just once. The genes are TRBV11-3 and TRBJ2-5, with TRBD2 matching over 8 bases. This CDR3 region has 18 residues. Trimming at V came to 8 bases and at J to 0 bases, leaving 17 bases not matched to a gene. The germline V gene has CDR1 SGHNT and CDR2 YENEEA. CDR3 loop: CASGDRLAGRLYQETQYF. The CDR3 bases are TGTGCCAGCGGGGATAGGCTAGCGGGTCGTCTGTACCAAGAGACCCAGTACTTC.

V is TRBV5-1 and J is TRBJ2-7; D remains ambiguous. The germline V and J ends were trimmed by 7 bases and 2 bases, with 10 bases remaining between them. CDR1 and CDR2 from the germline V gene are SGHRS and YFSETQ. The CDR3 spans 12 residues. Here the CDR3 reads CASQGVTYEQYF. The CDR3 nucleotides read TGCGCCAGCCAAGGAGTTACCTACGAGCAGTACTTC.

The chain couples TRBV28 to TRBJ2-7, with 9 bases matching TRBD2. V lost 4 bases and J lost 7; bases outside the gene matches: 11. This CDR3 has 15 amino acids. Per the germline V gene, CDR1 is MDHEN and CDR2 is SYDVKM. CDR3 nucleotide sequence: TGTGCCAGCAGTTCCTTAGCGGGAGAAATACGAGAGCAGTACTTC. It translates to CASSSLAGEIREQYF. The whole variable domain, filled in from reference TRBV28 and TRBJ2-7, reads DVKVTQSSRYLVKRTGEKVFLECVQDMDHENMFWYRQDPGLGLRLIYFSYDVKMKEKGDIPEGYSVSREKKERFSLILESASTNQTSMYLCASSSLAGEIREQYFGPGTRLTVT.

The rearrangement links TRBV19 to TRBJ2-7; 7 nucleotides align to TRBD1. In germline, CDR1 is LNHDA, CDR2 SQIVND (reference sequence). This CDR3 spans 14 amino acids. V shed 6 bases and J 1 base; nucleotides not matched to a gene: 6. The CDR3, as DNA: TGTGCCAGTAGGGACGGGACAGCATCCTACGAGCAGTACTTC. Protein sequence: CASRDGTASYEQYF.